This T cell receptor (beta chain) was identified during a study of beta chain features in type 1 diabetes. About the study: Examination spanned over 85,000,000 sorted cells from all samples. Notes on the study in general: Type 1 diabetes patients had moderately but significantly shorter TCRB CDR3s in all four CD4+ subsets.

The sequenced template was cDNA made from the entire isolated RNA. Here immunoSEQ multiplex PCR was the method, and the copy in TCRdb shows in-frame clones only, minus some. In the table there are some 150,000 clones, approximately 13% of which are singletons. This clone was seen more than once but under ten times. Its matching antigen is unknown. The CDR3 runs to 14 residues. V lost 11 bases to trimming and J lost 8 bases, with 22 bases between them. Germline CDR1 ENHRY, CDR2 SYGVKD. V is TRBV10-3 and J is TRBJ2-1, with TRBD2 as a possible D gene (7 bases). The sequenced sample was central memory CD4+ T cells from blood. This receptor was obtained from a man aged 18 to 29 with type 1 diabetes. CDR3 nucleotide sequence: TGTGCCGCCGGTGGGGGGGCGGTCATGGATGAGCAGTTCTTC. This gives the protein CAAGGGAVMDEQFF.